These T cell receptor beta chains were read from a single sample in a study of response to subunit inactivated influenza vaccine. TCRdb itself ran the RT-PCR reads through MiXCR, one entry per CDR3 protein. The repertoire includes 550,000 to 650,000 distinct CDR3 sequences, around 11% of them detected once, and approximately 10% sits in the top ten. Material: PBMCs from blood, obtained on the day of vaccination. These receptors were obtained from a man aged 50 to 60 who received an inactivated influenza vaccine. Each CDR3 is given with its conserved first and last residue. The D gene is left open where the match is weak. Some rows mark clone size as missing; the rest say once, few, many or name a class of expanded clone.

v_call	clone_size	d_call	j_call	cdr3_nt	cdr3_aa
TRBV20-1	once	NA	TRBJ2-5	TGCAGTGCAACGGGTGTCGGAGAGACCCAGTACTTC	CSATGVGETQYF
TRBV11-2	few	TRBD1	TRBJ2-7	TGTGCCAGCAGCCCTCAGGGGACAGGGGATTACGAGCAGTACTTC	CASSPQGTGDYEQYF
TRBV7-9	few	NA	TRBJ1-1	TGTGCCAGCAGCCCCTACCTTTGGACAGCCTCGAACACTGAAGCTTTCTTT	CASSPYLWTASNTEAFF
TRBV6-5	NA	NA	TRBJ2-7	TGTGCCAGCAGTTACTATACAGGAACAGAGCAGTACTTC	CASSYYTGTEQYF
TRBV5-1	many	TRBD1	TRBJ1-6	TGCGCCAGCAGCTTATCCGGGACAGGGGTCTCACCCCTCCACTTT	CASSLSGTGVSPLHF
TRBV20-1	NA	NA	TRBJ1-1	TGCAGTGCTAGAGATCCCGCCCGAGGGACTGAAGCTTTCTTT	CSARDPARGTEAFF
TRBV7-2	NA	TRBD1	TRBJ2-1	TGTGCCAGCAGGTACCGGACAGGCTCCTACAATGAGCAGTTCTTC	CASRYRTGSYNEQFF
TRBV11-2	NA	NA	TRBJ2-1	TGTGCCAGCAGCCCCTCCTCGGGCAATGAGCAGTTCTTC	CASSPSSGNEQFF
TRBV28	many	TRBD1	TRBJ2-1	TGTGCCAGCAGCAGACAGGGTATGAGCAATGAGCAGTTCTTC	CASSRQGMSNEQFF
TRBV27	NA	TRBD1	TRBJ2-5	TGTGCCAGCAGTACAACCGGGACAGGGCTTGGTGAGACCCAGTACTTC	CASSTTGTGLGETQYF